The sequence of this TCR beta chain was determined in a study of blood T cell repertoires in COVID-19. CDR1 and CDR2 (germline): SEHNR, FQNEAQ (reference sequence). With V trimmed by 2 bases and J by 6 bases, 12 bases remained unmatched. The CDR3 spans 17 residues. As processed by the authors: It was from reference gene primer amplification that nucleated cell counts were estimated. Generated by immunoSEQ multiplex PCR, the TCRdb table keeps only in-frame clones and is missing some. Clone size and V and J calls were adopted from that table, with D and trimming inferred from the DNA. The sample gives about 250,000 clones, approximately 91% of which show up once; around 0.86% is in the top ten.

This TCR was recovered from a man between 25 and 39 years old with COVID-19, enrolled during active disease. Sequencing input: peripheral blood. The chain employs TRBV7-9 and TRBJ1-2, with 10 bases matching TRBD1. The CDR3 DNA reads TGTGCCAGCAGCTTATTACCCCCAGGACAGGGGGACGATGGCTACACCTTC. This sequence encodes CASSLLPPGQGDDGYTF.